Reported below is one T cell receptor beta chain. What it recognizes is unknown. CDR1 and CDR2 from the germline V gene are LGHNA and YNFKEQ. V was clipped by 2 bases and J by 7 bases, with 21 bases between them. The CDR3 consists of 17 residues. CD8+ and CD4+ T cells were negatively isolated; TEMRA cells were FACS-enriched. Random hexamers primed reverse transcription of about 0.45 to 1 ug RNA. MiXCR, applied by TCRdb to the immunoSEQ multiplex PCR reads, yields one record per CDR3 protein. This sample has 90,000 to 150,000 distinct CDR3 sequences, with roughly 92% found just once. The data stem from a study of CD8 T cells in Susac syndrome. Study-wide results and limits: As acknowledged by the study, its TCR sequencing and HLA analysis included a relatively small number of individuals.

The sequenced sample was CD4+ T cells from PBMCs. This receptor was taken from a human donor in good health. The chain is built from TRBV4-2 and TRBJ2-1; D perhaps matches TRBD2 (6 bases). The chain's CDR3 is CASSQSAIAASTNEQFF. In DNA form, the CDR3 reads TGTGCCAGCAGCCAAAGTGCCATAGCGGCCTCGACAAATGAGCAGTTCTTC.